This T cell receptor (beta chain) was profiled in a study of T cell responses to AZD1222 COVID-19 vaccine. This CDR3 has 15 amino acids. In germline, CDR1 is LNHNV, CDR2 YYDKDF (reference sequence). V was trimmed by 0 bases and J by 0 bases, leaving 8 bases between them. Method: immunoSEQ multiplex PCR; TCRdb's copy keeps in-frame clones and lacks some. The table has 120,000 or so clones, roughly nine tenths seen once. On this clone: Its target is not known.

Study-level findings and limits: The donor group comprised mostly white British people and more females; the analysis possibly underestimated clonal diversity. Rises in breadth and depth of Spike-specific TCRs came after two AZD1222 doses.

The TCR was taken from an adult in good health. J is TRBJ1-1 and V is TRBV15, with D uncertain. The source material was peripheral blood, sampled on day 0 of AZD1222 vaccination. The CDR3: CATSREAGMNTEAFF. Here the CDR3 DNA reads TGTGCCACCAGCAGAGAAGCGGGGATGAACACTGAAGCTTTCTTT.